Below, 5 T cell receptor beta chains from the same sample are listed, as sequenced in a study of blood T cell repertoires in COVID-19. The protocol was immunoSEQ multiplex PCR, while the TCRdb copy is restricted to in-frame clones and leaves out a portion. The table records roughly 330,000 clones, about 82% of them present only once. Input material: peripheral blood. The origin of the receptors is a woman in her forties or fifties with acute or convalescent COVID-19.

The chain is built from TRBV19 and TRBJ1-1, with D tentatively TRBD1 (5 bases). This CDR3 spans 12 amino acids. Germline assignment: CDR1 LNHDA and CDR2 SQIVND (reference sequence). Trimming stripped 7 bases from V and 1 base from J, with 7 bases between. The CDR3 region has the DNA TGTGCCAGTAATCAGGGGAACACTGAAGCTTTCTTT. Translating gives CASNQGNTEAFF.

The rearrangement uses TRBV19 and TRBJ2-3; D remains ambiguous. Deletions cut 5 bases from V and 2 bases from J, with 11 bases between. This CDR3 contains 14 residues. The germline V gene has CDR1 LNHDA and CDR2 SQIVND (reference sequence). The CDR3 region is CASSAQRFTDTQYF. CDR3 DNA sequence: TGTGCCAGTAGTGCCCAGCGCTTCACAGATACGCAGTATTTT.

This rearrangement joins TRBV20-1 to TRBJ2-1, with a possible D match to TRBD2 (7 bases). The CDR3 totals 16 residues. Trimming stripped 3 bases from V and 2 bases from J, with 17 bases between. Germline loops: CDR1 DFQATT, CDR2 SNEGSKA (reference sequence). CDR3 DNA: TGCAGTGCTAGTGGGGGGGCGGGAGTAGCCTACAATGAGCAGTTCTTC. As protein: CSASGGAGVAYNEQFF.

This chain joins TRBV10-3 and TRBJ2-1, with 9 bases fitting TRBD1. Per germline, CDR1 ENHRY and CDR2 SYGVKD. The CDR3 length is 16 residues. With V trimmed by 1 base and J by 9 bases, 10 bases remained unmatched. CDR3 loop: CAISEYLQGALVEQFF. Written as DNA, the CDR3 is TGTGCCATCAGTGAGTATTTACAGGGGGCGTTGGTTGAGCAGTTCTTC.

This rearrangement joins TRBV5-1 to TRBJ2-7; 15 nucleotides align to TRBD2. V shed 7 bases, J shed 3 bases, and the junction held 14 bases outside the gene matches. Germline V CDR1 and CDR2: SGHRS, YFSETQ. This CDR3 has 18 residues. CDR3 amino acids: CASSSSRGLAGGNYEQYF. CDR3 DNA sequence: TGCGCCAGCTCCTCCAGCCGGGGACTAGCGGGAGGCAACTACGAGCAGTACTTC.